The following is a T cell receptor (beta chain) sequence with its context. Its antigen remains unidentified. The data were taken from a study of shared clonotypes between healthy human individuals. As for the study in general: Donors consisted of a couple of women and three men between 18 and 49. General study points: Clonotypes that were shared across four donors made up 4.5% to 5% of naive CD4 clonotypes.

The authors split each subset's genomic DNA evenly across several immunoSEQ plates. Sorted-subset replicate PCR reactions contained approximately 190 ng DNA, corresponding to tens of thousands of T cell genomes. Sequencing was performed with immunoSEQ multiplex PCR; in TCRdb, only in-frame clones are kept and a portion is missing. This table holds some 690,000 clones, about 90% found once. CDR1 MDHEN and CDR2 SYDVKM come from the germline V gene. The length of the CDR3 is 16 residues. With V trimmed by 5 bases and J by 0 bases, 6 bases remained unmatched. This rearrangement joins TRBV28 to TRBJ2-2; TRBD1 agrees at 7 bases. The receptor was isolated from a man between 18 and 29 years old in good health. Some clones in this sample may be carry-over from other donors' samples. Input material: memory CD8+ T cells from PBMCs. The sample's subset: CD45RO+ cells pooled with CCR7-negative TemRA cells. As DNA, the CDR3 is TGTGCCAGCAGTCCCCGAGGGGGCGCGAACACCGGGGAGCTGTTTTTT. It is translated as CASSPRGGANTGELFF.